The 30 T cell receptor beta chains below were found in one sample sequenced in a study of blood T cell repertoires in COVID-19. Method: immunoSEQ multiplex PCR; TCRdb's copy keeps in-frame clones and lacks some. The sample shows around 230,000 clones, 82% of them seen only once. Sequencing was performed on peripheral blood. The source of these receptors is a woman aged 60-70 years with active or convalescent COVID-19.

This clone has more than one count but fewer than ten. The chain joins TRBV6-2 or TRBV6-3 to TRBJ2-7, with D possibly matching TRBD1 (6 bases). The CDR3 extends over 14 amino acids. CDR1 is MNHEY and CDR2 is SVGEGT in the germline V gene. Trimming removed 4 bases from V and 3 bases from J, with 13 bases in between. CDR3: CASSSLGQSYEQYF. CDR3 sequence (DNA): TGTGCCAGCAGTTCCCTCGGACAGAGCTACGAGCAGTACTTC.

V gene TRBV18 combines with J gene TRBJ1-5, with 8 bases lining up with TRBD1. With 4 bases clipped from V and 8 bases from J, the junction kept 10 bases outside the gene matches. Germline V gives CDR1 KGHSH, CDR2 LQKENI. The CDR3 is made up of 15 amino acids. CDR3 loop: CASSLAGQVEEPQHF. DNA of the CDR3: TGTGCCAGCTCACTCGCGGGACAGGTCGAGGAGCCCCAGCATTTT.

The CDR3, as DNA: TGTGCCAGCGGTTCGCAGTGGACTGAAGCTTTCTTT. Protein: CASGSQWTEAFF. V is TRBV6-5 and J is TRBJ1-1; D call uncertain. Germline V CDR1 and CDR2: MNHEY, SVGAGI. The CDR3 is 12 amino acids. V lost 8 bases and J 5 bases, leaving 12 bases between the germline ends.

J is TRBJ1-5 and V is TRBV7-8; D perhaps matches TRBD1 (5 bases). This CDR3 is 15 amino acids long. Germline V CDR1 and CDR2: SGHVS, FQNEAQ. V was shortened by 2 bases and J by 1 base, with 9 bases between the two germline ends. CDR3 bases: TGTGCCAGCAGCTTAAGCCCAGGGAGCAATCAGCCCCAGCATTTT. It encodes CASSLSPGSNQPQHF. Full variable domain (outside the CDR3, taken from reference TRBV7-8 and TRBJ1-5): GAGVSQSPRYKVAKRGQDVALRCDPISGHVSLFWYQQALGQGPEFLTYFQNEAQLDKSGLPSDRFFAERPEGSVSTLKIQRTQQEDSAVYLCASSLSPGSNQPQHFGDGTRLSIL.

The V and J genes are TRBV9 and TRBJ2-7; TRBD2 aligns across 7 bases. The J segment lost 5 bases and the V segment lost 3 bases, leaving 17 bases of the junction unmatched. Germline V gene data show CDR1 as SGDLS and CDR2 as YYNGEE. The CDR3 spans 17 residues. The CDR3 reads CASSGGESSGVAHEQYF. CDR3 nucleotides: TGTGCCAGCAGCGGGGGGGAGTCCAGCGGGGTCGCCCACGAGCAGTACTTC.

This clone was counted once. The chain couples TRBV9 to TRBJ1-4; D may be TRBD1 (6 bases). CDR1 is SGDLS and CDR2 is YYNGEE in the germline V gene. The CDR3 has 16 residues. V was pared by 3 bases and J by 0 bases, with 12 bases between. The DNA of the CDR3 is TGTGCCAGCAGCGCGACAGGCGCTGCAACTAATGAAAAACTGTTTTTT. Translation: CASSATGAATNEKLFF.

The rearrangement joins TRBV5-1 to TRBJ1-3; 7 bases align to TRBD1. Per germline, CDR1 SGHRS and CDR2 YFSETQ. This CDR3 has 16 amino acids. Unmatched junction bases numbered 7, after V lost 4 bases and J lost 0 bases. As DNA, the CDR3 is TGCGCCAGCAGCCCGCTGGACAGGTCCTCTGGAAACACCATATATTTT. Translated: CASSPLDRSSGNTIYF.

The chain combines TRBV25-1 with TRBJ2-7, with 8 bases identical to TRBD1. V was pared by 7 bases and J by 6 bases, with 8 bases of the junction left unmatched. The CDR3 has 13 amino acids. Germline values: CDR1 MGHDK, CDR2 SYGVNS. The chain's CDR3 is CASIRTGGSEQYF. The DNA for the CDR3 is TGTGCCAGCATCCGTACAGGGGGTAGCGAGCAGTACTTC.

V and J are TRBV6-5 and TRBJ2-3, with TRBD2 identical over 8 bases. Per germline, CDR1 MNHEY and CDR2 SVGAGI. Unmatched junction bases numbered 4, after V lost 2 bases and J lost 0 bases. CDR3 length: 16 amino acids. In DNA, the CDR3 is TGTGCCAGCAGTTACGGGGCGGGGGGCAGCACAGATACGCAGTATTTT. Residues: CASSYGAGGSTDTQYF.

This clone appeared a few times. The chain is built from TRBV5-1 and TRBJ1-1; TRBD1 matches 7 bases. This CDR3 is 13 amino acids long. V shed 4 bases and J 3 bases; nucleotides not matched to a gene: 3. The V gene's germline CDR1 is SGHRS and CDR2 YFSETQ. This CDR3 reads CASSQQGYTEAFF. Here the CDR3 DNA reads TGCGCCAGCAGCCAACAGGGGTACACTGAAGCTTTCTTT.

The chain has TRBV7-3 and TRBJ2-3, with 14 bases aligning to TRBD2. Trimming cost V 5 bases and J 6 bases; bases outside gene matches: 4. This CDR3 comprises 15 residues. Germline V gene data show CDR1 as SGHTA and CDR2 as FQGTGA. The DNA of the CDR3 is TGTGCCAGCAGCGCGACTAGCGGGGGGGCTGATACGCAGTATTTT. Its protein is CASSATSGGADTQYF.

This clone came up once. The chain is built from TRBV29-1 and TRBJ2-7, with D possibly being TRBD1 (6 bases). The CDR3 loop spans 13 amino acids. V was cut by 3 bases and J by 2 bases, with 11 bases left in between. Germline values: CDR1 SQVTM, CDR2 ANQGSEA. This CDR3 is CSVEAQGTYEQYF. Here the CDR3 DNA reads TGCAGCGTTGAGGCACAGGGAACCTACGAGCAGTACTTC.

This rearrangement joins TRBV7-3 to TRBJ2-1; possible D gene TRBD2, 5 bases. Trimming cost V 5 bases and J 8 bases, with 16 bases left between them. Germline CDR1 SGHTA, CDR2 FQGTGA. The CDR3 contains 14 residues. In DNA form, the CDR3 reads TGTGCCAGCAGCCTCAGGCCTCGTAGCGATGAGCAGTTCTTC. It encodes CASSLRPRSDEQFF.

J is TRBJ2-1 and V is TRBV15, with D possibly being TRBD2 (5 bases). Trimming pared 0 bases from V and 9 bases from J, leaving 15 bases between. The CDR3 runs 15 residues. Looked up from germline, CDR1 is LNHNV and CDR2 is YYDKDF (reference sequence). CDR3 coding DNA: TGTGCCACCAGCAGAGATCTAGGGAGTCAGGCTGAGCAGTTCTTC. This sequence encodes CATSRDLGSQAEQFF.

This chain connects TRBV30 to TRBJ1-2, with D maybe TRBD1 (5 bases). Germline V CDR1 and CDR2: GTSNPN, SVGIG (reference sequence). This CDR3 contains 14 residues. V was pared by 5 bases and J by 5 bases, with 18 bases between. The CDR3 coding sequence is TGTGCCTGGGACCCCTCGACAGAAACTTATGGCTACACCTTC. Encoded protein: CAWDPSTETYGYTF.

The chain carries TRBV19 and TRBJ1-6, with 8 positions matching TRBD1. The V segment lost 10 bases and the J segment 5 bases; nucleotides outside the gene matches: 7. This CDR3 has 14 residues. Germline CDR1 and CDR2: LNHDA and SQIVND (reference sequence). This chain's CDR3 is CATWGGQDNSPLHF. Written as DNA, the CDR3 is TGTGCCACATGGGGGGGACAGGATAATTCACCCCTCCACTTT.

The chain is built from TRBV19 and TRBJ1-2; perhaps TRBD1 as D (5 bases). There are 15 residues in the CDR3. The germline gives CDR1 LNHDA, CDR2 SQIVND (reference sequence). The CDR3 nucleotides are TGTGCGACCCGGGAGCAGGGAGGAGCTAACTATGGCTACACCTTC. This encodes CATREQGGANYGYTF.

This clone was found a few times. The rearrangement uses TRBV2 and TRBJ2-5, with D maybe TRBD1 (6 bases). Trimming left V 5 bases short and J 1 base short, with 14 bases between. The CDR3 covers 15 residues. Germline V gene data show CDR1 as SNHLY and CDR2 as FYNNEI. This CDR3 is CASSPGQLSQETQYF. CDR3 nucleotide sequence: TGTGCCAGCAGTCCGGGACAACTATCCCAAGAGACCCAGTACTTC.

This clone was detected only once. This chain connects TRBV27 to TRBJ1-1, with D maybe TRBD1 (6 bases). V was clipped by 3 bases and J by 1 base, with 12 bases between them. The CDR3 contains 15 residues. From germline, CDR1 is MNHEY and CDR2 SMNVEV (reference sequence). CDR3 in DNA: TGTGCCAGCAGTTTTGGGGGCTACCGGAACACTGAAGCTTTCTTT. Translated, it gives CASSFGGYRNTEAFF.

The chain has TRBV5-6 and TRBJ1-1; D gene ambiguous. With 0 bases removed from V and 0 bases from J, the gap between germline ends came to 12 bases. This CDR3 spans 16 amino acids. Germline values: CDR1 SGHDT, CDR2 YYEEEE. CDR3 DNA: TGTGCCAGCAGCTTGGCCTCGCGGCGGGTGAACACTGAAGCTTTCTTT. Translating gives CASSLASRRVNTEAFF.

CDR3 sequence reads: CASSPKGDETQYF. CDR3 coding DNA: TGTGCCAGCAGTCCGAAAGGGGATGAGACCCAGTACTTC. The chain links TRBV3-1 (or the pseudogene TRBV3-2) to TRBJ2-5, with D perhaps TRBD1 (5 bases). Between the trimmed V and J ends, which lost 6 bases and 5 bases, there was a span of 13 bases. Germline values: CDR1 LGHDT, CDR2 YNNKEL (reference sequence). The CDR3 length is 13 residues.

The chain couples TRBV12-3 or TRBV12-4 to TRBJ2-2; tentatively, D is TRBD1 (5 bases). The CDR3 consists of 13 residues. The germline V and J ends were trimmed by 6 bases and 7 bases, with 12 bases remaining between them. CDR3 residues: CASSTDIYGELFF. The DNA of the CDR3 is TGTGCCAGCAGCACGGACATTTACGGGGAGCTGTTTTTT.

J is TRBJ1-1 and V is TRBV18; 10 nucleotides match TRBD1. CDR3 length: 15 residues. J was trimmed by 3 bases and V by 3 bases; bases with no gene match: 4. CDR1 and CDR2 from the germline V gene are KGHSH and LQKENI. DNA of the CDR3: TGTGCCAGCTCACCCCTCGGGACAGGGGACACTGAAGCTTTCTTT. Encoded protein: CASSPLGTGDTEAFF.

This clone was picked up one time. Other nucleotide sequences in the sample specify the same CDR3. The chain links TRBV18 to TRBJ1-1; D is perhaps TRBD1 (5 bases). V dropped 5 bases and J dropped 1 base, with 8 bases sitting between them. CDR1 and CDR2 (germline): KGHSH, LQKENI. CDR3 length equals 13 residues. The chain's CDR3 is CASSTGENTEAFF. The CDR3 DNA is TGTGCCAGCTCAACGGGGGAGAACACTGAAGCTTTCTTT.

This clone was seen a handful of times. The chain uses TRBV18 and TRBJ2-2; 11 bases are a match to TRBD1. The trim removed 6 bases at V and 3 bases at J, leaving 9 bases unmatched. The CDR3 totals 17 residues. Germline CDR1 and CDR2: KGHSH and LQKENI. Here the CDR3 reads CASSTFPGQGDTGELFF. The CDR3 DNA reads TGTGCCAGCTCGACCTTTCCGGGACAGGGGGACACCGGGGAGCTGTTTTTT. Variable domain in full (rest from reference TRBV18 and TRBJ2-2): NAGVMQNPRHLVRRRGQEARLRCSPMKGHSHVYWYRQLPEEGLKFMVYLQKENIIDESGMPKERFSAEFPKEGPSILRIQQVVRGDSAAYFCASSTFPGQGDTGELFFGEGSRLTVL.

The chain carries TRBV5-4 and TRBJ1-4; D might be TRBD1 (5 bases). The CDR3 contains 14 residues. CDR1 and CDR2 (germline): SGHNT, YYREEE (reference sequence). Trimming cost V 6 bases and J 8 bases, with 17 bases left between them. The CDR3 loop is CASTTWGGREKLFF. CDR3 nucleotides: TGTGCCAGCACCACCTGGGGGGGAAGAGAAAAACTGTTTTTT.

CDR3 in amino acids: CASSGDRVAKNIQYF. The DNA for the CDR3 is TGTGCCAGCAGTGGGGACAGGGTCGCCAAAAACATTCAGTACTTC. The rearrangement uses TRBV2 and TRBJ2-4; 9 nucleotides align to TRBD1. V lost 4 bases, J lost 1 base, and 2 bases stayed unmatched. Germline assignment: CDR1 SNHLY and CDR2 FYNNEI. The CDR3 length is 15 residues.

J is TRBJ2-5 and V is TRBV19; TRBD1 is a possible D gene (6 bases). The CDR3 is 15 amino acids. Germline loops: CDR1 LNHDA, CDR2 SQIVND (reference sequence). Trimming took 4 bases from V and 4 from J, leaving 16 bases between them. CDR3 sequence reads: CASSTTGLGTETQYF. The DNA of the CDR3 is TGTGCCAGTAGTACGACAGGTTTGGGGACAGAGACCCAGTACTTC.

The chain couples TRBV6-6 to TRBJ1-2; a possible D gene is TRBD1 (6 bases). Trimming shortened V by 2 bases and J by 4 bases, and 11 bases separated the two germline ends. This CDR3 has 14 residues. In germline, CDR1 is MNHNY, CDR2 SVGAGI (reference sequence). The CDR3: CASSYGQGTYGYTF. CDR3 sequence (DNA): TGTGCCAGCAGTTACGGGCAGGGGACCTATGGCTACACCTTC.

Ten or more counts support this clone. The genes are TRBV30 and TRBJ2-4; no reliable D call. Germline V gene data show CDR1 as GTSNPN and CDR2 as SVGIG (reference sequence). V was clipped by 2 bases and J by 15 bases, with 23 bases between them. This CDR3 is 14 amino acids long. The CDR3 DNA reads as TGTGCCTGGAGTCCCAAAGACAAGGCGCTATATTGGTACTTC. This translates into CAWSPKDKALYWYF.